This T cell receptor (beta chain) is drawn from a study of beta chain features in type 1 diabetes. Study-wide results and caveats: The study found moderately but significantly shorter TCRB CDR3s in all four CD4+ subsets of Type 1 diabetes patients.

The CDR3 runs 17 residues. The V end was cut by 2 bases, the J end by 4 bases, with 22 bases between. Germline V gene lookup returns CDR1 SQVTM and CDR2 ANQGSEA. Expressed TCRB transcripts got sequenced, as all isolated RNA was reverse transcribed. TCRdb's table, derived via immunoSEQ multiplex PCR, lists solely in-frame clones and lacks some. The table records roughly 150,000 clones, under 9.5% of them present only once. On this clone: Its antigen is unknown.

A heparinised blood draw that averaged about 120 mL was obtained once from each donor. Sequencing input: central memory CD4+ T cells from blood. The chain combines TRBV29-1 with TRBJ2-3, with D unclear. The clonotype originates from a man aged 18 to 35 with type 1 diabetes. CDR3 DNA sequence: TGCAGCGTTGAAAAATCTCCGGGTGAGGTAGGCGCAGATACGCAGTATTTT. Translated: CSVEKSPGEVGADTQYF.